These 8 T cell receptor beta chains were all obtained from the same sample, sequenced in a study of T cell repertoires in cytomegalovirus infection. Using its own MiXCR run on the reads, TCRdb lists one record per CDR3 protein. The repertoire has some 200,000 distinct CDR3 sequences, nearly 9.5% of them found once; the top ten carry roughly 5.1%. Sequences were obtained from PBMCs. These receptors were taken from a human donor in good health (CMV status not recorded). Some clones in this sample may be carry-over from other donors' samples.

Only a few counts were recorded for this clonotype. The chain carries TRBV6-8 and TRBJ2-1, with D possibly matching TRBD2 (6 bases). This CDR3 comprises 15 residues. Trimming pared 5 bases from V and 2 bases from J, leaving 13 bases between. Germline V gene data show CDR1 as MNHGY and CDR2 as SAAAGT. The CDR3 loop reads CASSITGLAYNEQFF. The CDR3 nucleotides read TGTGCCAGCAGTATTACGGGACTCGCCTACAATGAGCAGTTCTTC.

This clonotype was detected many times. This chain joins TRBV12-3 or TRBV12-4 and TRBJ1-5; 8 bases align to TRBD1. V was clipped by 5 bases and J by 9 bases; unmatched bases: 12. CDR3 size: 15 residues. The CDR3 DNA is TGTGCCAGCAGTCCGACACAAAGGACAGGGACGCCCCAGCATTTT. Translating gives CASSPTQRTGTPQHF.

This clonotype was recorded at least ten times. This sequence joins TRBV11-3 and TRBJ2-1, with unresolved D. CDR3 length: 13 residues. Trimming removed 1 base at V and 5 bases at J, with 6 bases between. CDR1 SGHNT and CDR2 YENEEA come from the germline V gene. The CDR3 DNA reads TGTGCCAGCAGCTTAGGCATTAACAATGAGCAGTTCTTC. This encodes CASSLGINNEQFF.

Turning to this clonotype: This may stem from a read error, because a much larger clone lies one nucleotide away. The chain has TRBV7-2 and TRBJ2-1; D could derive from TRBD1 or TRBD2 (6 bases each). The CDR3 consists of 14 residues. The germline gives CDR1 SGHTA, CDR2 FQGNSA. CDR3 residues: CSSSLGGTLNEQFF. The CDR3 DNA reads TGTTCCAGCAGCTTAGGAGGGACACTAAATGAGCAGTTCTTC.

This clonotype has just a few counts. The chain couples TRBV15 to TRBJ2-2, with TRBD2 matching 10 bases. Looked up from germline, CDR1 is LNHNV and CDR2 is YYDKDF (reference sequence). V gave up 3 bases and J gave up 6 bases; unmatched junction bases: 4. There are 15 residues in the CDR3. Written as DNA, the CDR3 is TGTGCCACCAGCAGGGTAGCGGGAGGTGCCGGGGAGCTGTTTTTT. This translates into CATSRVAGGAGELFF.

This clonotype was observed many times. J is TRBJ2-1 and V is TRBV28, with 8 bases fitting TRBD1. Per germline, CDR1 MDHEN and CDR2 SYDVKM. The ends lost 1 base at V and 1 base at J; junction bases unmatched: 3. The CDR3 is 16 residues long. In DNA, the CDR3 is TGTGCCAGCAGTTTATATCAGGGGGCATCCTACAATGAGCAGTTCTTC. This gives the protein CASSLYQGASYNEQFF.

This clonotype was seen at least ten times. The chain carries TRBV6-6 and TRBJ2-7; 11 bases align to TRBD1. V was clipped by 9 bases and J by 5 bases; unmatched bases: 9. Germline loops: CDR1 MNHNY, CDR2 SVGAGI (reference sequence). This CDR3 is built from 14 residues. CDR3 residues: CASERGTGGDEQYF. The CDR3 coding sequence is TGTGCCAGTGAGAGGGGGACAGGGGGTGACGAGCAGTACTTC.

This clonotype was found a few times. The chain links TRBV14 to TRBJ2-2; D not resolved. The germline V gene encodes CDR1 SGHDN and CDR2 FVKESK. V dropped 4 bases and J dropped 6 bases, with 9 bases sitting between them. The CDR3 extends over 13 amino acids. This CDR3 is CASSPVGPGELFF. CDR3 nucleotide sequence: TGTGCCAGCAGCCCCGTGGGCCCCGGGGAGCTGTTTTTT.